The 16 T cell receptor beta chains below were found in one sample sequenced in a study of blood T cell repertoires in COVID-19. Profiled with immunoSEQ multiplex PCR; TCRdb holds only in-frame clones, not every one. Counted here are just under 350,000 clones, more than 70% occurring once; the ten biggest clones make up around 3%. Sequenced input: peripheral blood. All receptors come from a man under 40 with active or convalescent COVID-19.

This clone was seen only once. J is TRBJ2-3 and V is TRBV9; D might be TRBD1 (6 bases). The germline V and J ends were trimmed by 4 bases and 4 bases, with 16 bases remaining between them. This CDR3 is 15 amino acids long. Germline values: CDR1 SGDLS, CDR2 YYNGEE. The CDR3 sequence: CASSSSEGVADTQYF. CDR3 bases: TGTGCCAGCAGCTCTAGTGAGGGGGTGGCAGATACGCAGTATTTT.

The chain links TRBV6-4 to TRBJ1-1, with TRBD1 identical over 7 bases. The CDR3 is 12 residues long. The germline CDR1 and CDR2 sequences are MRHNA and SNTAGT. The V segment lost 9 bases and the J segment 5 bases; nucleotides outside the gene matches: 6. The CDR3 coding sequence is TGTGCCAGGAACAGGGGTGGAACTGAAGCTTTCTTT. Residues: CARNRGGTEAFF.

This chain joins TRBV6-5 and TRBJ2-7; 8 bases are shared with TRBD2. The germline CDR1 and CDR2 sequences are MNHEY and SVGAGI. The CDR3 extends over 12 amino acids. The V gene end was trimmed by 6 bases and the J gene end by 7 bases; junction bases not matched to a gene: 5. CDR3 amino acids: CASSLTGGEQYF. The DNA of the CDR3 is TGTGCCAGCAGCCTCACGGGAGGGGAGCAGTACTTC.

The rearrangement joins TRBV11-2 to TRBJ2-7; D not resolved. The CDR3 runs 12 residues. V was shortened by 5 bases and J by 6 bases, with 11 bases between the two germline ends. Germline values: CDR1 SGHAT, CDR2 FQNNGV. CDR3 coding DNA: TGTGCCAGCAGCAAGAACAGCCGCGAGCAGTACTTC. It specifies CASSKNSREQYF.

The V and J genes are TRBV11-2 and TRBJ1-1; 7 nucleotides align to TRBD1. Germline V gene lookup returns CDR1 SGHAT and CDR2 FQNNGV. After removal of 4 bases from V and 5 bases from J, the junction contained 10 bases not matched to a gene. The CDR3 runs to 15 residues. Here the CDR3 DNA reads TGTGCCAGCAGCTCCGCAAGACAGGGTAGGACTGAAGCTTTCTTT. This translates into CASSSARQGRTEAFF.

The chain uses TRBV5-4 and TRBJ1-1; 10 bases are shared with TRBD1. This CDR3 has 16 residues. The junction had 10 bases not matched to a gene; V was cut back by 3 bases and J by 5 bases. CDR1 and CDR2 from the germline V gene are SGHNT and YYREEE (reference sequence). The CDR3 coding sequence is TGTGCCAGCAGCTCAAGCTTAGGGACAGGGGCAACTGAAGCTTTCTTT. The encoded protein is CASSSSLGTGATEAFF.

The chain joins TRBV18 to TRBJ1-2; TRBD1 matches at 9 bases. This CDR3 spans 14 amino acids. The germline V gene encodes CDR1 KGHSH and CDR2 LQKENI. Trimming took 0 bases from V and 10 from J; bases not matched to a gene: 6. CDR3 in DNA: TGTGCCAGCTCACCACCGGGACAGGGAGGGGACTACACCTTC. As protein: CASSPPGQGGDYTF.

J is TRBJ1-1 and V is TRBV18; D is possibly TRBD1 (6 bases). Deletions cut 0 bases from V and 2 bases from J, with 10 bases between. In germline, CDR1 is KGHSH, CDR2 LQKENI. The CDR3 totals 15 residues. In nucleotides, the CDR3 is TGTGCCAGCTCACCACCCTCAGGGGAAAACACTGAAGCTTTCTTT. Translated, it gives CASSPPSGENTEAFF.

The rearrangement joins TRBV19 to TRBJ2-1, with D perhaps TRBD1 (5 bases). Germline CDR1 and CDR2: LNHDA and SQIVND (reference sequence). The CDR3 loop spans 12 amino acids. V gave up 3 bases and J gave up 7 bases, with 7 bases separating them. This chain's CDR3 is CASSIQGNEQFF. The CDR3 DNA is TGTGCCAGTAGTATCCAGGGAAATGAGCAGTTCTTC.

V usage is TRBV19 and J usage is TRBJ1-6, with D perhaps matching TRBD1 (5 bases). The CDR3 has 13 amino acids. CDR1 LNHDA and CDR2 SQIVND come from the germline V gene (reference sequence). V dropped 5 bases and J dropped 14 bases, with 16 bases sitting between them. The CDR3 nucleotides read TGTGCCAGTAGTTTATTCCTGCGGGACGCCCTCCACTTT. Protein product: CASSLFLRDALHF.

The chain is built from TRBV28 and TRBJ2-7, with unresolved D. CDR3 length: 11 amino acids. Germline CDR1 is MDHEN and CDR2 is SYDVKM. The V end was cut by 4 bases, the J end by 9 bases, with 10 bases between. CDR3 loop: CASSSPPGQYF. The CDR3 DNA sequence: TGTGCCAGCAGTTCCCCCCCGGGGCAGTACTTC.

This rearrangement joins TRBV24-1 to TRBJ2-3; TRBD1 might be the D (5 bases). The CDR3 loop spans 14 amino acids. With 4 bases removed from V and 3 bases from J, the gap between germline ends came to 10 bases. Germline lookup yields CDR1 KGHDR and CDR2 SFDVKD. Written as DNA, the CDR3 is TGTGCCACCAGTGAAGGGGCCGAGACAGATACGCAGTATTTT. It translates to CATSEGAETDTQYF.

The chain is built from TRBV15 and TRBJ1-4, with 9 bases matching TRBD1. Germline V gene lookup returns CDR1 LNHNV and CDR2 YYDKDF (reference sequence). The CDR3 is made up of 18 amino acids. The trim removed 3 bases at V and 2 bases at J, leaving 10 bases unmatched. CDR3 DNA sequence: TGTGCCACCAGCAGGGCAACAGGGGGCGCACCGACTAATGAAAAACTGTTTTTT. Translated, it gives CATSRATGGAPTNEKLFF.

The CDR3 spells CASSSIRGKSTDTQYF. CDR3 coding DNA: TGTGCCAGCAGTTCGATCCGGGGTAAAAGCACAGATACGCAGTATTTT. This sequence joins TRBV11-2 and TRBJ2-3, with D possibly being TRBD2 (5 bases). CDR3 size: 16 residues. V gave up 6 bases and J gave up 0 bases, with 16 bases separating them. The V gene's germline CDR1 is SGHAT and CDR2 FQNNGV.

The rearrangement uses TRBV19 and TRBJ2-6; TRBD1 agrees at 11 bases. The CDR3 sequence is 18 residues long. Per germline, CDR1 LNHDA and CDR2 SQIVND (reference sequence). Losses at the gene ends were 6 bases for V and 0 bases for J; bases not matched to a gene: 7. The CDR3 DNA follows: TGTGCCAGTAGGCCAACCGGGACAGGGGGCTCTGGGGCCAACGTCCTGACTTTC. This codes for CASRPTGTGGSGANVLTF. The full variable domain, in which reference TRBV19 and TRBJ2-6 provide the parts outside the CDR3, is DGGITQSPKYLFRKEGQNVTLSCEQNLNHDAMYWYRQDPGQGLRLIYYSQIVNDFQKGDIAEGYSVSREKKESFPLTVTSAQKNPTAFYLCASRPTGTGGSGANVLTFGAGSRLTVL.

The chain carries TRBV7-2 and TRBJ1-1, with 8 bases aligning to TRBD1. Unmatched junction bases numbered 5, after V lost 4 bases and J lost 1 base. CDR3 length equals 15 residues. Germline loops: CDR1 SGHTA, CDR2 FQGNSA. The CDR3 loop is CASSWPDRGNTEAFF. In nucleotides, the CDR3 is TGTGCCAGCAGCTGGCCCGACAGGGGGAACACTGAAGCTTTCTTT.